The 17 T cell receptor beta chains reported below all come from one sample, sequenced in a study of CD8 T cells in ankylosing spondylitis. Whole-study results and caveats: Blood from ankylosing spondylitis patients appeared to carry a characteristic roughly 8-variant TCR beta motif.

Their target antigens are unknown. TCRdb analysed the 5' RACE reads with MiXCR anew, one entry per CDR3 protein. The sample lists 500,000 to 650,000 distinct CDR3 sequences, roughly 5% seen once, with around 3.5% in the top ten. The sample taken for sequencing was blood, either unsorted or a sorted T cell fraction (not recorded which). The source of these receptors is a male donor with ankylosing spondylitis.

DNA for the CDR3: TGTGCCAGCAGCCGGGACAGGGTCAGCTCCGAGCAGTACTTC. Its protein product is CASSRDRVSSEQYF. The chain couples TRBV7-6 to TRBJ2-7, with 9 bases lining up with TRBD1. The V gene's germline CDR1 is SGHVS and CDR2 FNYEAQ. V was clipped by 5 bases and J by 6 bases; unmatched bases: 8. The CDR3 covers 14 residues.

This clonotype has at least ten counts. This chain uses TRBV5-6 with TRBJ1-5; possibly TRBD1 for D (5 bases). CDR1 is SGHDT and CDR2 is YYEEEE in the germline V gene. V lost 0 bases, J lost 5 bases, and 15 bases lay in between. The CDR3 is made up of 16 amino acids. Written as DNA, the CDR3 is TGTGCCAGCAGCTTGGCCAACGGGGGGTGGCATCAGCCCCAGCATTTT. Translating gives CASSLANGGWHQPQHF.

This clonotype was picked up many times. This chain links TRBV5-1 with TRBJ2-1; D possibly corresponds to TRBD2 (6 bases). The germline CDR1 and CDR2 sequences are SGHRS and YFSETQ. The CDR3 extends over 15 amino acids. Trimming pared 0 bases from V and 6 bases from J, leaving 13 bases between. The DNA for the CDR3 is TGCGCCAGCAGCTTGGCCGGGGGAGAGGGCAATGAGCAGTTCTTC. As protein: CASSLAGGEGNEQFF.

This clonotype was found many times. The CDR3 loop reads CASSGGQGGEKLFF. The CDR3 nucleotides read TGTGCCAGCAGTGGGGGACAGGGAGGTGAAAAACTGTTTTTT. The V call is TRBV28, the J call TRBJ1-4; 9 bases are a match to TRBD1. Germline V lookup: CDR1 MDHEN, CDR2 SYDVKM. This CDR3 has 14 residues. J lost 7 bases, V lost 5 bases, and 5 bases had no gene match.

This clonotype has ten or more counts. The chain is built from TRBV4-3 and TRBJ2-1; D perhaps matches TRBD1 (6 bases). CDR3 length equals 15 residues. Between the trimmed V and J ends, which lost 2 bases and 2 bases, there was a span of 10 bases. The germline gives CDR1 LGHNA, CDR2 YSLEER. The CDR3 reads CASSQQGPPYNEQFF. The CDR3 coding sequence is TGCGCCAGCAGCCAACAGGGGCCACCCTACAATGAGCAGTTCTTC.

This chain uses TRBV15 with TRBJ2-5; TRBD2 matches at 8 bases. The CDR3 runs 12 residues. V dropped 9 bases and J dropped 1; count of bases not matched to a gene: 1. Germline values: CDR1 LNHNV, CDR2 YYDKDF (reference sequence). CDR3 nucleotide sequence: TGTGCCACAACTAGCGGCCAAGAGACCCAGTACTTC. Translation gives CATTSGQETQYF.

Ten or more counts support this clonotype. The CDR3 DNA reads TGTGCCAGCAGTTTAGGGCCGTGGATAGGCGGCTACACCTTC. Translating gives CASSLGPWIGGYTF. The chain carries TRBV27 and TRBJ1-2; D not resolved. Trimming shortened V by 2 bases and J by 8 bases, and 15 bases separated the two germline ends. This CDR3 comprises 14 residues. The V gene's germline CDR1 is MNHEY and CDR2 SMNVEV (reference sequence).

This clonotype was recorded a few times. The chain joins TRBV6-2 or TRBV6-3 to TRBJ2-3; 10 bases are shared with TRBD2. V lost 0 bases and J lost 4; bases outside the gene matches: 10. The length of the CDR3 is 18 residues. Germline-derived CDR1 and CDR2 are MNHEY and SVGEGT. CDR3 sequence: CASSYSPSGRANADTQYF. The DNA of the CDR3 is TGTGCCAGCAGTTACTCGCCCAGCGGGAGGGCAAACGCAGATACGCAGTATTTT.

V usage is TRBV4-3 and J usage is TRBJ1-3, with a tentative D call TRBD1 (5 bases). The CDR3 length is 13 residues. Germline values: CDR1 LGHNA, CDR2 YSLEER. The V end was cut by 3 bases, the J end by 7 bases, with 10 bases between. CDR3 DNA sequence: TGCGCCAGCAGCCAGGGGGGAAGGAACACCATATATTTT. It encodes CASSQGGRNTIYF.

This clonotype was recorded at least ten times. The DNA for the CDR3 is TGTGCCAGCAGTTACTCGACGGGAATACGGGACTACGAGCAGTACTTC. It specifies CASSYSTGIRDYEQYF. The rearrangement links TRBV6-5 to TRBJ2-7; D is perhaps TRBD2 (5 bases). From germline, CDR1 is MNHEY and CDR2 SVGAGI. Trimming stripped 0 bases from V and 3 bases from J, with 15 bases between. This CDR3 has 16 residues.

Ten or more counts support this clonotype. V usage is TRBV7-9 and J usage is TRBJ2-7; D not certain. V shed 4 bases and J shed 2 bases, with 18 bases lying between them. This CDR3 is built from 16 residues. CDR1 SEHNR and CDR2 FQNEAQ come from the germline V gene (reference sequence). Written as DNA, the CDR3 is TGTGCCAGCAGCTCCCAAGGTCTAATTTCGGCCTACGAGCAGTACTTC. It translates to CASSSQGLISAYEQYF.

This sequence joins TRBV11-2 and TRBJ2-3, with 13 bases matching TRBD2. The CDR3 spans 14 residues. In germline, CDR1 is SGHAT, CDR2 FQNNGV. Trimming at V came to 5 bases and at J to 14 bases, leaving 10 bases not matched to a gene. For the CDR3, the DNA is TGTGCCAGCAGCCCCTCCGGGACTAGCGGGGAGCGGTATTTT. Encoded protein: CASSPSGTSGERYF.

This clonotype appeared many times. This chain links TRBV3-1 with TRBJ1-3; unclear D gene. Trimming cost V 8 bases and J 0 bases, with 8 bases left between them. CDR1 LGHDT and CDR2 YNNKEL come from the germline V gene (reference sequence). The CDR3 loop spans 13 amino acids. In DNA, the CDR3 is TGTGCCAGCCGAAGGGTCTCTGGAAACACCATATATTTT. Its translation is CASRRVSGNTIYF.

This chain joins TRBV7-2 and TRBJ2-1; tentatively, D is TRBD2 (6 bases). Trimming removed 1 base from V and 7 bases from J, with 14 bases in between. The CDR3 has 15 amino acids. Germline V gene lookup returns CDR1 SGHTA and CDR2 FQGNSA. The CDR3 sequence: CASSLVRGSLNEQFF. The CDR3 region has the DNA TGTGCCAGCAGCTTAGTTCGGGGGAGTTTGAATGAGCAGTTCTTC.

The sample holds many counts of this clonotype. V usage is TRBV7-8 and J usage is TRBJ2-7, with D possibly matching TRBD2 (5 bases). The germline V gene has CDR1 SGHVS and CDR2 FQNEAQ. V dropped 5 bases and J dropped 7 bases, with 9 bases sitting between them. The CDR3 has 11 amino acids. Here the CDR3 DNA reads TGTGCCAGCAGCCCCACGGGGGAGCAGTACTTC. Encoded protein: CASSPTGEQYF. The full variable domain, its missing parts supplied by reference TRBV7-8 and TRBJ2-7, is GAGVSQSPRYKVAKRGQDVALRCDPISGHVSLFWYQQALGQGPEFLTYFQNEAQLDKSGLPSDRFFAERPEGSVSTLKIQRTQQEDSAVYLCASSPTGEQYFGPGTRLTVT.

This clonotype was detected ten times or more. V usage is TRBV28 and J usage is TRBJ2-3; possibly TRBD1 or TRBD2 for D (5 bases each). Trimming removed 6 bases from V and 1 base from J, with 11 bases in between. This CDR3 is 14 amino acids long. Germline CDR1 MDHEN, CDR2 SYDVKM. The DNA for the CDR3 is TGTGCCAGCAGCCTCGGGACCCGCACAGATACGCAGTATTTT. Residues: CASSLGTRTDTQYF.

J is TRBJ2-7 and V is TRBV7-2; unclear D gene. Germline loops: CDR1 SGHTA, CDR2 FQGNSA. CDR3 size: 13 residues. Trimming took off 5 bases at V and 3 bases at J, with 11 bases between the two ends. The CDR3 nucleotides are TGTGCCAGCAGCCCCCTAAATCGCTACGAGCAGTACTTC. Translation: CASSPLNRYEQYF.